This T cell receptor (beta chain) derives from a study of blood T cell repertoires in COVID-19. The overall study: Acute and convalescent COVID-19 samples came from the United States, Italy and Spain.

Under the authors' procedure: Quantification of nucleated cells was approximated via reference gene primer amplification. The method was immunoSEQ multiplex PCR; TCRdb's version includes in-frame clones alone and lacks a portion of them. The V and J calls and the clone size are those of that table, but D and trimming were determined from the DNA. In the table there are roughly 210,000 clones, around nine tenths of which are singletons. The cohort comprised adults aged roughly 18 to 95 years residing in some 24 US areas. Participant-reported clinical history was the basis for cohort assignment. This clone was observed a few times. CDR1 is MRHNA and CDR2 is SNTAGT in the germline V gene. The CDR3 spans 14 residues. V was pared by 6 bases and J by 2 bases, with 10 bases between.

Sequencing was done on a sample of PBMCs or T cells enriched from blood (not recorded which). The clonotype originates from a man between 25 and 39 years old in a cohort exposed to, infected with or recovered from COVID-19 (not recorded which). The chain is built from TRBV6-4 and TRBJ2-2; a possible D gene is TRBD2 (6 bases). The CDR3, as DNA: TGTGCCAGCAGCGGCGGGGCTAACACCGGGGAGCTGTTTTTT. The encoded protein is CASSGGANTGELFF.